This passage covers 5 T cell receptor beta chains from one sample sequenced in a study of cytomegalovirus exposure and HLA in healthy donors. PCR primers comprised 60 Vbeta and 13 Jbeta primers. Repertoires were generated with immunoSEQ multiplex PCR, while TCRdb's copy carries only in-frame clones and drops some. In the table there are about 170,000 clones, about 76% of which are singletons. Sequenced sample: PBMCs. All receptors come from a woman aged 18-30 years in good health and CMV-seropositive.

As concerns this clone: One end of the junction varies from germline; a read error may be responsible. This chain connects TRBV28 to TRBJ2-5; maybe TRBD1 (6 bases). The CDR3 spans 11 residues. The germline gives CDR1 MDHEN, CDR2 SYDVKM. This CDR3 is CASSLRGRRNF. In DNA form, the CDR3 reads TGTGCCAGCAGTCTCAGGGGCCGCCGTAACTTC.

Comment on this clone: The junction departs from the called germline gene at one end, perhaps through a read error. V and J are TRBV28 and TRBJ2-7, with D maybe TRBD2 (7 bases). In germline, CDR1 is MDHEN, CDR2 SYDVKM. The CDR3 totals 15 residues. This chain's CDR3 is CANSFRGATRGEQYF. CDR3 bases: TGTGCCAACAGTTTCCGGGGGGCCACACGGGGGGAGCAGTACTTC. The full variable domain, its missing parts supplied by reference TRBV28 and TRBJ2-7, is DVKVTQSSRYLVKRTGEKVFLECVQDMDHENMFWYRQDPGLGLRLIYFSYDVKMKEKGDIPEGYSVSREKKERFSLILESASTNQTSMYLCANSFRGATRGEQYFGPGTRLTVT.

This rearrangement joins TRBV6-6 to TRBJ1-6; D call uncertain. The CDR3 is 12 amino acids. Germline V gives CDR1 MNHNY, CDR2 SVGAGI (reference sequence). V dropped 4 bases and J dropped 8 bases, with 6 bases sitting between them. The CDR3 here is CASSLLDSPLHF. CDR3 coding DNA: TGTGCCAGCAGTTTACTAGATTCACCCCTCCACTTT.

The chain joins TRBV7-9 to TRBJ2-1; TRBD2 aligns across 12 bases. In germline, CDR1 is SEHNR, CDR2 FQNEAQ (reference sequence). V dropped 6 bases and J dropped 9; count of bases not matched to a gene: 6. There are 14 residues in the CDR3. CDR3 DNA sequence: TGTGCCAGCAGGGCTAGCGGGGGGGCGAGTGAGCAGTTCTTC. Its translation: CASRASGGASEQFF.

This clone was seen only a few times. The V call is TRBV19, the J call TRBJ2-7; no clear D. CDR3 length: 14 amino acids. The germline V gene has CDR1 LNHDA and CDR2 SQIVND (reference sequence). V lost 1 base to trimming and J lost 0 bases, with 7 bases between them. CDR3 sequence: CASSIAAGSYEQYF. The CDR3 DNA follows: TGTGCCAGTAGTATAGCGGCAGGCTCCTACGAGCAGTACTTC.